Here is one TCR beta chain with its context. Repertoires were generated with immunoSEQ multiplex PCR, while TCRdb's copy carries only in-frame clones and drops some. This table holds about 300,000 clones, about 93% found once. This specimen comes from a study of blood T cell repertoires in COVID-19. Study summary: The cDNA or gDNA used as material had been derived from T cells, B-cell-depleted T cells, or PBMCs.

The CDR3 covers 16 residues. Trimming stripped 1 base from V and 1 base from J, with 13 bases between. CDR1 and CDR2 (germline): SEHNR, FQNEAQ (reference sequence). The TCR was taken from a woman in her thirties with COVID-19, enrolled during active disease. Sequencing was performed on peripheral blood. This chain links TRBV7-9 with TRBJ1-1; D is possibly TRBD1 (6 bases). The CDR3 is CASSLGSTGRNTEAFF. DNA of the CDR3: TGTGCCAGCAGCTTAGGAAGTACAGGGAGGAACACTGAAGCTTTCTTT.